These 15 T cell receptor beta chains were sequenced from one sample in a study of blood T cell repertoires in COVID-19 (dated by TCRdb to the early 2020s). Library construction relied on the immunoSEQ multiplex PCR assay. In its TCRdb copy, this immuneACCESS table keeps in-frame sequences only and misses some clones. Where compared with another copy, unresolved V genes explain less than half of these, and the others have no known cause. Present in this sample are fewer than 70,000 clones, approximately 88% of which were seen just once. The ten largest account for approximately 8.8% of the sample. Sequencing was done on a sample of peripheral blood. All receptors come from a man in his fifties with active COVID-19.

This clone showed up just a few times. The chain couples TRBV5-5 to TRBJ1-5, with unresolved D. Trimming left V 1 base short and J 3 bases short, with 11 bases between. This CDR3 region has 15 residues. Germline V lookup: CDR1 SGHKS, CDR2 YYEKEE (reference sequence). CDR3 sequence reads: CASSLSIQLNQPQHF. The CDR3 bases are TGTGCCAGCAGCTTGAGTATACAGCTCAATCAGCCCCAGCATTTT.

The J gene is TRBJ2-3, the V gene TRBV5-6; D is perhaps TRBD2 (5 bases). CDR1 and CDR2 (germline): SGHDT, YYEEEE. Trimming took off 1 base at V and 4 bases at J, with 10 bases between the two ends. This CDR3 has 14 residues. CDR3 sequence: CASSLREGSDTQYF. The CDR3 nucleotides read TGTGCCAGCAGCTTGCGGGAAGGGTCAGATACGCAGTATTTT.

This chain links TRBV6-6 with TRBJ1-1, with D tentatively TRBD1 (6 bases). The CDR3 sequence is 14 residues long. The V end lost 6 bases, the J end lost 0 bases, and 11 bases lay between the germline ends. Germline CDR1 is MNHNY and CDR2 is SVGAGI (reference sequence). CDR3 bases: TGTGCCAGCAGCCCACAGGGCGTGAACACTGAAGCTTTCTTT. This encodes CASSPQGVNTEAFF.

This clone was detected once. This chain joins TRBV12-1 and TRBJ2-5; the D call TRBD1 from the table was never checked on the DNA. TRBV12-1 is noted as a pseudogene. The CDR3 is 14 residues long. CDR3 region: CASARDRGMETQYF. As DNA, the CDR3 is TGTGCCAGCGCGCGGGACAGGGGCATGGAGACCCAGTACTTC.

The chain is built from TRBV2 and TRBJ2-2; 9 nucleotides match TRBD1. After removal of 2 bases from V and 7 bases from J, the junction contained 5 bases not matched to a gene. The CDR3 is 15 residues long. Germline CDR1 and CDR2: SNHLY and FYNNEI. The CDR3 region is CASSEKQGAYGELFF. As DNA, the CDR3 is TGTGCCAGCAGTGAAAAACAGGGGGCCTACGGGGAGCTGTTTTTT.

The chain links TRBV4-2 to TRBJ2-3; 7 bases map to TRBD2. The germline V gene encodes CDR1 LGHNA and CDR2 YNFKEQ. The CDR3 is 19 amino acids. J was trimmed by 7 bases and V by 2 bases; bases with no gene match: 21. The CDR3 reads CASSQRGSGTTQIFHTQYF. In DNA form, the CDR3 reads TGTGCCAGCAGCCAAAGGGGTTCTGGGACTACTCAAATTTTTCATACGCAGTATTTT.

Here the CDR3 reads CASGAMATNTGELFF. The CDR3 DNA is TGTGCCAGCGGGGCGATGGCTACGAACACCGGGGAGCTGTTTTTT. V is TRBV7-8 and J is TRBJ2-2; perhaps TRBD1 as D (5 bases). V lost 8 bases and J lost 0, with 13 bases in between. CDR3 length: 15 residues. CDR1 and CDR2 (germline): SGHVS, FQNEAQ. Using reference TRBV7-8 and TRBJ2-2 for the parts outside the CDR3, the full variable domain is GAGVSQSPRYKVAKRGQDVALRCDPISGHVSLFWYQQALGQGPEFLTYFQNEAQLDKSGLPSDRFFAERPEGSVSTLKIQRTQQEDSAVYLCASGAMATNTGELFFGEGSRLTVL.

The chain links TRBV27 to TRBJ2-2; the D gene is possibly TRBD1 (6 bases). In germline, CDR1 is MNHEY, CDR2 SMNVEV (reference sequence). V dropped 4 bases and J dropped 6 bases, with 6 bases sitting between them. The CDR3 runs 12 residues. The CDR3 here is CASSWGPGELFF. CDR3 sequence (DNA): TGTGCCAGCAGTTGGGGGCCCGGGGAGCTGTTTTTT.

This chain uses TRBV6-5 with TRBJ2-7, with a weak D call TRBD1 (6 bases). Per germline, CDR1 MNHEY and CDR2 SVGAGI. The V end lost 2 bases, the J end lost 3 bases, and 14 bases lay between the germline ends. The CDR3 is made up of 15 amino acids. The CDR3 loop reads CASSYQGKAYYEQYF. The CDR3 nucleotides are TGTGCCAGCAGTTACCAGGGGAAGGCCTACTACGAGCAGTACTTC.

The chain combines TRBV15 with TRBJ2-7; tentative D call: TRBD2 (6 bases). The V and J ends lost 0 bases and 4 bases respectively, with 7 bases between them. This CDR3 is 13 amino acids long. Germline V gene lookup returns CDR1 LNHNV and CDR2 YYDKDF (reference sequence). This chain's CDR3 is CATSRDGGYEQYF. The DNA for the CDR3 is TGTGCCACCAGCAGAGATGGGGGGTACGAGCAGTACTTC.

V gene TRBV29-1 combines with J gene TRBJ1-1, with TRBD1 identical over 7 bases. CDR1 SQVTM and CDR2 ANQGSEA come from the germline V gene. V lost 8 bases, J lost 1 base, and 13 bases stayed unmatched. The CDR3 runs to 15 residues. The CDR3 region is CSTCPQGGGNTEAFF. The CDR3 DNA reads TGCAGCACCTGCCCCCAGGGGGGAGGGAACACTGAAGCTTTCTTT. Based on the CDR3 plus reference TRBV29-1 and TRBJ1-1, the full variable domain is SAVISQKPSRDICQRGTSLTIQCQVDSQVTMMFWYRQQPGQSLTLIATANQGSEATYESGFVIDKFPISRPNLTFSTLTVSNMSPEDSSIYLCSTCPQGGGNTEAFFGQGTRLTVV.

In DNA, the CDR3 is TGCGCCAGCAGCCAAAACTCACAGGGGGCCTATGGCTACACCTTC. It specifies CASSQNSQGAYGYTF. The chain is built from TRBV4-1 and TRBJ1-2; TRBD1 agrees at 9 bases. Germline-derived CDR1 and CDR2 are MGHRA and YSYEKL. Germline trimming cut 2 bases from V and 4 bases from J; bases unmatched to any gene: 5. CDR3 length equals 15 residues.

The chain uses TRBV15 and TRBJ2-2, with TRBD2 as a possible D gene (6 bases). The CDR3 runs to 18 residues. With 0 bases removed from V and 5 bases from J, the gap between germline ends came to 19 bases. The germline V gene encodes CDR1 LNHNV and CDR2 YYDKDF (reference sequence). The CDR3 nucleotides are TGTGCCACCAGCAGAGATCTAGGGACTCCCCGTATGACCGGGGAGCTGTTTTTT. Its protein is CATSRDLGTPRMTGELFF.

J is TRBJ1-5 and V is TRBV18, with TRBD1 matching over 12 bases. This CDR3 region has 17 residues. V lost 3 bases to trimming and J lost 1 base; unmatched junction nucleotides: 4. In germline, CDR1 is KGHSH, CDR2 LQKENI. CDR3 amino acids: CASSPGDRGPSNQPQHF. DNA for the CDR3: TGTGCCAGCTCACCGGGGGACAGGGGGCCGAGCAATCAGCCCCAGCATTTT.

V is TRBV7-2 and J is TRBJ2-1; weak D call: TRBD1 (5 bases). The CDR3 has 14 amino acids. Looked up from germline, CDR1 is SGHTA and CDR2 is FQGNSA. Trimming removed 4 bases at V and 5 bases at J, with 12 bases between. The CDR3 here is CASSSSRGDNEQFF. CDR3 nucleotide sequence: TGTGCCAGCAGCTCCTCTAGGGGTGACAATGAGCAGTTCTTC.